These T cell receptor beta chains were read from a single sample in a study of neurological immune-mediated disorders. TCRdb itself ran the 5' RACE reads through MiXCR, one entry per CDR3 protein. This table holds approximately 50,000 distinct CDR3 sequences, 10% found once. The sample was PBMCs. The receptors were gathered from a man aged 65 to 79 with HTLV-1-associated myelopathy (HAM/TSP). CDR3s include the opening cysteine and the closing phenylalanine or tryptophan. A D gene is named only where the DNA matches it firmly. The size field reads once, few or many counts, or a class when the clone is expanded.

NA	TRBJ2-6	many	TRBV12-3/TRBV12-4	TGTGCCAGCAGTTCGGCAGGATTGGCCTCTGGGGCCAACGTCCTGACTTTC	CASSSAGLASGANVLTF
NA	TRBJ2-7	few	TRBV7-8	TGTGCCAGCAGCTTAGCGTTGGACGAGCAGTACTTC	CASSLALDEQYF
NA	TRBJ2-1	few	TRBV10-1	TGCGCCAGCCCCGGTTCCCGGGACTTATTCCAACTATCCTACAATGAGCAGTTCTTC	CASPGSRDLFQLSYNEQFF
NA	TRBJ2-1	few	TRBV2	TGTGCCAGCAGTAGCTCGAACAATGAGCAGTTCTTC	CASSSSNNEQFF
NA	TRBJ2-2	many	TRBV7-3	TGTGCCAGCAGCTTGAGGCAGGGCACCGGGGAGCTGTTTTTT	CASSLRQGTGELFF
NA	TRBJ1-2	once	TRBV9	TGTGCCAGCAGCGTCGAAGGACCCTACTGCTACACCTTC	CASSVEGPYCYTF
NA	TRBJ2-3	few	TRBV5-5	TGTGCCAGCAGCTTGGGGACAGACACAGATACGCAGTATTTT	CASSLGTDTDTQYF
TRBD2	TRBJ2-5	many	TRBV20-1	TGCAGTGGGGTTAGCGGGAGGGCCGGGGAGACCCAGTACTTC	CSGVSGRAGETQYF
NA	TRBJ2-7	few	TRBV28	TGTGCCAGCAGTCCCGAGGGAAAACCCCCCTACGAGCAGTACTTC	CASSPEGKPPYEQYF
TRBD1	TRBJ2-2	many	TRBV28	TGTGCCAGCAGTTTAGGGACAGTCAGATCCGGGGAGCTGTTTTTT	CASSLGTVRSGELFF
NA	TRBJ2-6	many	TRBV29-1	TGCAGCGTTGCAGGGACCGGCGTCCTGACTTTC	CSVAGTGVLTF
NA	TRBJ2-2	many	TRBV20-1	TGCAGTGCTAGCCCTGGGCGGAGGGAGCTGTTTTTT	CSASPGRRELFF
TRBD1	TRBJ1-5	medium-sized	TRBV27	TGTGCCAGCAGGAGAGACAGGGAAGGACAGCCCCAGCATTTT	CASRRDREGQPQHF
TRBD1	TRBJ2-7	many	TRBV12-3/TRBV12-4	TGTGCCAGCAGTTTACTAGGGGGCTCCGAGCAGTACTTC	CASSLLGGSEQYF
NA	TRBJ1-1	many	TRBV20-1	TGCAGTGCTAGGCCTACAGGGACTGAAGCTTTCTTT	CSARPTGTEAFF
TRBD2	TRBJ2-1	many	TRBV5-1	TGCGCCAGCAGCCGGACTAGCGGGAGGGCGTTCGGTGAGCAGTTCTTC	CASSRTSGRAFGEQFF
NA	TRBJ2-3	many	TRBV20-1	TGCAGTGCCCGCCCGGACCGGACAGCAGATACGCAGTATTTT	CSARPDRTADTQYF
TRBD1	TRBJ2-7	few	TRBV12-3/TRBV12-4	TGTGCCAGCAGGGCTACAGGGGGCACGGGGGGCGAGCAGTACTTC	CASRATGGTGGEQYF
NA	TRBJ2-1	many	TRBV5-1	TGCGCCAGCAGCGAGTTGAGACCCTACAATGAGCAGTTCTTC	CASSELRPYNEQFF
NA	TRBJ1-3	medium-sized	TRBV5-1	TGCGCCAGCAGCTTGGACCAGTTTTACTCTGGAAACACCATATATTTT	CASSLDQFYSGNTIYF
NA	TRBJ2-1	many	TRBV28	TGTGCCAGCGGTACCTACAATGAGCAGTTCTTC	CASGTYNEQFF
NA	TRBJ2-7	many	TRBV7-2	TGTGCCAGCAGCACCCGGACGGGCCTTTACGAGCAGTACTTC	CASSTRTGLYEQYF
TRBD2	TRBJ2-7	many	TRBV19	TGTGCCAGTAGTACCCCGAGCGGGAGGATCCACGAGCAGTACTTC	CASSTPSGRIHEQYF